This note documents a single T cell receptor beta chain sequence. What it binds is unknown. Germline V gene lookup returns CDR1 SGHVT and CDR2 SQSDAQ. The V end lost 1 base, the J end lost 4 bases, and 17 bases lay between the germline ends. The CDR3 is made up of 16 amino acids. The data were taken from a study of T cell repertoires in cytomegalovirus infection. Overall study context: Indications of both CMV infection and matching HLA type were provided by public TCR beta signatures. Findings of the study overall: There were HLA-C-restricted CMV-specific TCR beta clonotypes dominating the ex vivo response.

TCRdb passed the reads through MiXCR, listing each CDR3 protein once. The sample lists around 310,000 distinct CDR3 sequences; about a sixth were seen once. V usage is TRBV7-4 and J usage is TRBJ2-7, with D tentatively TRBD2 (6 bases). The source material was PBMCs. This TCR was recovered from a human donor in good health (CMV status not recorded). Some clones in this sample may be carry-over from other donors' samples. The CDR3 reads CASSLGGNPAPYEQYF. CDR3 coding DNA: TGTGCCAGCAGCTTAGGCGGGAATCCGGCTCCTTACGAGCAGTACTTC.